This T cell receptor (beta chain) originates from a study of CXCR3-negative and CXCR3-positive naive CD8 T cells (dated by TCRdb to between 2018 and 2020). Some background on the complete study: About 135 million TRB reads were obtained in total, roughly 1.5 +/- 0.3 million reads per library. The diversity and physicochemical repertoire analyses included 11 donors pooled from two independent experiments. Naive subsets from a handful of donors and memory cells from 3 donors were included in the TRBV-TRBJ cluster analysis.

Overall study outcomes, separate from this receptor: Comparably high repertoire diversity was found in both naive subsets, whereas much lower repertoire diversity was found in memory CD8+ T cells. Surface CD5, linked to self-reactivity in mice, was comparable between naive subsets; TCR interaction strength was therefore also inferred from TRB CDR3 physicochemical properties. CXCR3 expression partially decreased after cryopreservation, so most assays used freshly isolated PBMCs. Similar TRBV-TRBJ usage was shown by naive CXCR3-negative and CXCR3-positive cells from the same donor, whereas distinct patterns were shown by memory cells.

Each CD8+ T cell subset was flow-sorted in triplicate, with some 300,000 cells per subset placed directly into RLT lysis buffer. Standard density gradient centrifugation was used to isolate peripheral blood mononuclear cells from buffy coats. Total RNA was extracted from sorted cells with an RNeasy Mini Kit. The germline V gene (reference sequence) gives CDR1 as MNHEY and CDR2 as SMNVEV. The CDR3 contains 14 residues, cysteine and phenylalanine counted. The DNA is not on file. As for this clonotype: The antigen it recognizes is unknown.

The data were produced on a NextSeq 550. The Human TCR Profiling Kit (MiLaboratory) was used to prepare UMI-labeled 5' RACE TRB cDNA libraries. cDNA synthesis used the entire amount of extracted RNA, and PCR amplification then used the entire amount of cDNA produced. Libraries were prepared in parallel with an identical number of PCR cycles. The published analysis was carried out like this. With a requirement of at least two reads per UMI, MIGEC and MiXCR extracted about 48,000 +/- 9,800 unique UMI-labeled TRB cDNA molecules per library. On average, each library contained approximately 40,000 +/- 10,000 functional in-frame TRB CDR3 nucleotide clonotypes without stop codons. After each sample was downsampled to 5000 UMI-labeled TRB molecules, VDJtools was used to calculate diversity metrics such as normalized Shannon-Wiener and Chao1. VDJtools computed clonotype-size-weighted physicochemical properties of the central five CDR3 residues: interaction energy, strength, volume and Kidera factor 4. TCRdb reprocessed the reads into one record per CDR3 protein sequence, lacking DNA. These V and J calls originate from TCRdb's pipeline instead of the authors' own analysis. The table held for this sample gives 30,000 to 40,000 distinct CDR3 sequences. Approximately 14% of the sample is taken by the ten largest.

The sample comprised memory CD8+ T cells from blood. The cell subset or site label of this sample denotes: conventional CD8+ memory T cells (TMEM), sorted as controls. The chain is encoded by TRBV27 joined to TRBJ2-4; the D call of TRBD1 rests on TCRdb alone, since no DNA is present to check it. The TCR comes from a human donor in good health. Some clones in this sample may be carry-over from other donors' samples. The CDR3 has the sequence CASSLTGFKNIQYF.